The 17 T cell receptor beta chains below all came from one sample that was sequenced in a study of spatial heterogeneity in lung cancer. Study findings and constraints: Tumors with more nonsynonymous mutations had more expanded intratumoral alpha and beta TCRs.

No cognate antigen is known for these TCRs. Time point denoted: sample taken at primary tumor resection. TCRdb re-called the 5' RACE reads through MiXCR, storing one row per CDR3 protein. Counted here are nearly 15,000 distinct CDR3 sequences, roughly 6.6% occurring once; the ten biggest clones make up 8.9%. The input for sequencing was lung tumor tissue, taken at surgery. The receptors were gathered from a male donor with early-stage non-small cell lung cancer.

This clonotype occurred many times. The rearrangement joins TRBV10-3 to TRBJ2-1; D unresolved. The V and J ends lost 4 bases and 5 bases respectively, with 15 bases between them. The germline V gene has CDR1 ENHRY and CDR2 SYGVKD. The CDR3 consists of 15 residues. The CDR3 region has the DNA TGTGCCATCAGTGCCGGAAGCCTGCTGGACAATGAGCAGTTCTTC. Translating gives CAISAGSLLDNEQFF.

This clonotype was observed a few times. V gene TRBV4-1 combines with J gene TRBJ1-5; 7 bases agree with TRBD1. V trimming: 0 bases; J trimming: 8 bases; junction bases outside the gene matches: 7. CDR3 length: 15 amino acids. Germline loops: CDR1 MGHRA, CDR2 YSYEKL. The CDR3: CASSQEDRPMEPQHF. CDR3 coding DNA: TGCGCCAGCAGCCAAGAGGACAGGCCCATGGAGCCCCAGCATTTT.

Many counts were recorded for this clonotype. The chain links TRBV5-1 to TRBJ2-5; D ambiguous. The length of the CDR3 is 14 residues. Germline CDR1 and CDR2: SGHRS and YFSETQ. V lost 0 bases, J lost 2 bases, and 8 bases lay in between. CDR3 in amino acids: CASSLEYRQETQYF. CDR3 DNA sequence: TGCGCCAGCAGCTTGGAGTATCGGCAAGAGACCCAGTACTTC. Drawing the rest from reference TRBV5-1 and TRBJ2-5, the complete variable domain is KAGVTQTPRYLIKTRGQQVTLSCSPISGHRSVSWYQQTPGQGLQFLFEYFSETQRNKGNFPGRFSGRQFSNSRSEMNVSTLELGDSALYLCASSLEYRQETQYFGPGTRLLVL.

This clonotype is categorized as medium-sized. J is TRBJ2-1 and V is TRBV20-1; perhaps TRBD2 as D (5 bases). The CDR3 sequence is 16 residues long. Trimming took off 0 bases at V and 0 bases at J, with 12 bases between the two ends. The germline CDR1 and CDR2 sequences are DFQATT and SNEGSKA (reference sequence). The CDR3 loop reads CSARDPERSSYNEQFF. CDR3 nucleotide sequence: TGCAGTGCTAGAGATCCGGAGCGGAGCTCCTACAATGAGCAGTTCTTC.

This clonotype has ten or more counts. The chain uses TRBV6-6 and TRBJ2-1, with D possibly being TRBD2 (6 bases). CDR3 size: 15 residues. V lost 8 bases, J lost 3 bases, and 17 bases lay in between. Germline assignment: CDR1 MNHNY and CDR2 SVGAGI (reference sequence). The DNA of the CDR3 is TGTGCCAGCTGTCTTTTGGGAGGAAACTACAATGAGCAGTTCTTC. Amino acid sequence: CASCLLGGNYNEQFF.

This clonotype has at least ten counts. The chain recombines TRBV12-3 or TRBV12-4 with TRBJ1-4; TRBD1 matches 8 bases. CDR3 size: 12 residues. The ends lost 4 bases at V and 8 bases at J; junction bases unmatched: 0. CDR3 amino acids: CASSWTGEKLFF. CDR3 in DNA: TGTGCCAGCAGTTGGACAGGGGAAAAACTGTTTTTT.

This clonotype was recorded at least ten times. This sequence joins TRBV9 and TRBJ1-2, with D perhaps TRBD1 (6 bases). Germline V lookup: CDR1 SGDLS, CDR2 YYNGEE. The CDR3 sequence is 17 residues long. The V end was cut by 0 bases, the J end by 3 bases, with 18 bases between. CDR3 sequence: CASSVVSNLGGDYGYTF. Written as DNA, the CDR3 is TGTGCCAGCAGCGTAGTATCGAATTTAGGGGGGGACTATGGCTACACCTTC. Filled out from reference TRBV9 and TRBJ1-2, the complete variable domain reads DSGVTQTPKHLITATGQRVTLRCSPRSGDLSVYWYQQSLDQGLQFLIQYYNGEERAKGNILERFSAQQFPDLHSELNLSSLELGDSALYFCASSVVSNLGGDYGYTFGSGTRLTVV.

The rearrangement joins TRBV7-9 to TRBJ1-1; TRBD1 might be the D (6 bases). V was cut by 5 bases and J by 12 bases, with 16 bases left in between. CDR1 SEHNR and CDR2 FQNEAQ come from the germline V gene (reference sequence). The CDR3 has 12 amino acids. The CDR3 reads CASSQDQGRTFF. The CDR3 DNA reads TGTGCCAGCAGCCAGGATCAGGGGCGGACTTTCTTT. The whole variable domain, remainder taken from reference TRBV7-9 and TRBJ1-1, is DTGVSQNPRHKITKRGQNVTFRCDPISEHNRLYWYRQTLGQGPEFLTYFQNEAQLEKSRLLSDRFSAERPKGSFSTLEIQRTEQGDSAMYLCASSQDQGRTFFGQGTRLTVV.

The rearrangement links TRBV11-2 to TRBJ2-3; no clear D gene. Trimming took 4 bases from V and 1 from J, leaving 9 bases between them. The germline gives CDR1 SGHAT, CDR2 FQNNGV. The CDR3 is 14 residues long. The CDR3 region is CASSSPGCTDTQYF. The CDR3 nucleotides read TGTGCCAGCAGCTCCCCCGGATGCACAGATACGCAGTATTTT.

This clonotype appeared many times. The DNA for the CDR3 is TGCAGCGCCCTCTTTGGCTCAGGGGGCGCTCTGGATACGCAGTATTTT. It is translated as CSALFGSGGALDTQYF. The chain carries TRBV29-1 and TRBJ2-3; 8 bases line up with TRBD1. The trim removed 7 bases at V and 6 bases at J, leaving 18 bases unmatched. Germline CDR1 is SQVTM and CDR2 is ANQGSEA. This CDR3 contains 16 residues.

This clonotype has more than one count but fewer than ten. The rearrangement joins TRBV7-9 to TRBJ2-1, with TRBD1 identical over 9 bases. This CDR3 comprises 14 residues. V shed 3 bases, J shed 7 bases, and the junction held 4 bases outside the gene matches. CDR1 SEHNR and CDR2 FQNEAQ come from the germline V gene (reference sequence). The CDR3 DNA sequence: TGTGCCAGCAGCTTTCGGGACAGGGAAAATGAGCAGTTCTTC. Translating it yields CASSFRDRENEQFF.

This clonotype was observed many times. This rearrangement joins TRBV7-9 to TRBJ2-5, with D tentatively TRBD1 or TRBD2 (5 bases each). Deletions cut 3 bases from V and 1 base from J, with 12 bases between. Germline CDR1 reads SEHNR; CDR2 reads FQNEAQ (reference sequence). This CDR3 is 15 amino acids long. DNA for the CDR3: TGTGCCAGCAGCTTTCTCTCCGGGACCCAAGAGACCCAGTACTTC. It yields the protein CASSFLSGTQETQYF.

In its sample, this clonotype was seen many times. The CDR3 here is CASSFMTGGNTEAFF. The CDR3 bases are TGTGCCAGCAGCTTTATGACAGGAGGGAACACTGAAGCTTTCTTT. The chain carries TRBV7-3 and TRBJ1-1, with D possibly TRBD1 on 6 matching bases. Trimming shortened V by 3 bases and J by 1 base, and 12 bases separated the two germline ends. The CDR3 totals 15 residues. CDR1 and CDR2 (germline): SGHTA, FQGTGA.

This clonotype was seen repeatedly, ten times or more. The V gene is TRBV7-6, the J gene TRBJ2-3, with a weak D call TRBD1 (5 bases). The germline V gene encodes CDR1 SGHVS and CDR2 FNYEAQ. Trimming removed 0 bases from V and 0 bases from J, with 10 bases in between. The CDR3 consists of 16 residues. The CDR3 loop is CASSLAGATSTDTQYF. CDR3 in DNA: TGTGCCAGCAGCTTAGCAGGGGCCACTAGCACAGATACGCAGTATTTT.

This clonotype was detected ten times or more. The V call is TRBV24-1, the J call TRBJ1-2; 7 nucleotides agree with TRBD1. The trim removed 6 bases at V and 3 bases at J, leaving 3 bases unmatched. Germline V gene data show CDR1 as KGHDR and CDR2 as SFDVKD. The CDR3 runs to 13 residues. CDR3 bases: TGTGCCACCAGTAGTACAGGGGACTATGGCTACACCTTC. Its translation is CATSSTGDYGYTF.

This clonotype was detected only a few times. The CDR3 reads CASSQWDQRNSPLHF. The CDR3 DNA reads TGTGCCAGCAGCCAATGGGACCAAAGAAATTCACCCCTCCACTTT. The chain links TRBV4-2 to TRBJ1-6, with D maybe TRBD1 (5 bases). In germline, CDR1 is LGHNA, CDR2 YNFKEQ. This CDR3 is 15 amino acids long. V lost 2 bases to trimming and J lost 7 bases, with 12 bases between them.

J is TRBJ2-7 and V is TRBV2; D gene ambiguous. Trimming cost V 1 base and J 3 bases, with 4 bases left between them. This CDR3 contains 12 residues. Germline CDR1 SNHLY, CDR2 FYNNEI. The CDR3 protein is CASSEGFYEQYV. The CDR3 DNA follows: TGTGCCAGCAGTGAAGGCTTCTACGAGCAGTACGTC.